These T cell receptor beta chains were read from a single sample in a study of blood T cells in healthy people across ages. MiXCR, run by TCRdb on the 5' RACE reads, gives a single entry per CDR3 protein. The top ten clones hold roughly a third of a sample with about 680,000 distinct CDR3 sequences, around half of them seen once. Sequencing used blood. These TCRs come from a woman aged 55-70 years in good health. Each CDR3 is given with its conserved first and last residue. A D gene is named only where the DNA matches it firmly. Clone size, where shown, is once, few, many, or a class for clones that have expanded.

TRBD2 | TRBJ2-1 | TRBV10-3 | few | TGTGCCATCAGTTCCGCGGGACAAAGGACTAGCGGGAGGGCCGGCTCCTACAATGAGCAGTTCTTC | CAISSAGQRTSGRAGSYNEQFF
TRBD2 | TRBJ2-7 | TRBV7-2 | . | TGTGCCAGCAGCCGACAGGCAGCGGGAGTGGCCTACGAGCAGTACTTC | CASSRQAAGVAYEQYF
. | TRBJ1-2 | TRBV29-1 | few | TGCAGCGTTGAAGATGGAAGGGGCAACACCTTC | CSVEDGRGNTF
TRBD2 | TRBJ2-1 | TRBV20-1 | few | TGCAGTGCAAGCCCAGACCGGACTAGCTTGGGCGATGAGCAGTTCTTC | CSASPDRTSLGDEQFF
. | TRBJ2-3 | TRBV20-1 | . | TGCAGTGCTAGCCCTAGGAGTGAGACGCAGTATTTT | CSASPRSETQYF
. | TRBJ2-4 | TRBV4-2 | . | TGTGCCAGCAGTTTCCAGGGGGGCCCTAACATTCAGTACTTC | CASSFQGGPNIQYF
TRBD2 | TRBJ2-3 | TRBV24-1 | few | TGTGCCACCAGTGATCGATCGGGGACTAGCGGTTACACAGATACGCAGTATTTT | CATSDRSGTSGYTDTQYF
TRBD1 | TRBJ1-2 | TRBV27 | once | TGTGCCAGCAGAGGGACAGGGACCTACTATGGCTACACCTTC | CASRGTGTYYGYTF
. | TRBJ2-1 | TRBV7-3 | once | TGTGCCAGCAGCTTAGGGGGCAGGGGGGGTTCGTGTGAGCAGTTCTTC | CASSLGGRGGSCEQFF
. | TRBJ2-7 | TRBV5-1 | . | TGCGCCAGCAGCCCCGGACCAGGGTCTGTTGGTTACGAGCAGTACTTC | CASSPGPGSVGYEQYF